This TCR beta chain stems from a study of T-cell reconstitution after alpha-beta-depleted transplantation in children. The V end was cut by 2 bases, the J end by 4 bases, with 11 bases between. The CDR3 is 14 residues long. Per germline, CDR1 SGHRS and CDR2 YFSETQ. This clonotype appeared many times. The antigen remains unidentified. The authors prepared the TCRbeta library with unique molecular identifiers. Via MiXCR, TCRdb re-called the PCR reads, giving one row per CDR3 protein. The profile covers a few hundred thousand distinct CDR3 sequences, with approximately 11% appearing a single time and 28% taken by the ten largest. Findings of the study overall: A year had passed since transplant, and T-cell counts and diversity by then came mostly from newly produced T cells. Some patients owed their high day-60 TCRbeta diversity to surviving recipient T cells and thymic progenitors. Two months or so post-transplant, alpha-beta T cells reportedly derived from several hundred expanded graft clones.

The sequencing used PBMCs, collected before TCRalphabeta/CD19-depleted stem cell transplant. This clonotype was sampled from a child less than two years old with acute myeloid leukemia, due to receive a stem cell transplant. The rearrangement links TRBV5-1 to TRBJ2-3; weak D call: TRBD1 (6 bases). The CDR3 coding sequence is TGCGCCAGCAGCTTAGGGACATCGGCAGATACGCAGTATTTT. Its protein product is CASSLGTSADTQYF.